This T cell receptor beta chain stems from a study of T-cell reconstitution after alpha-beta-depleted transplantation in children. V was shortened by 3 bases and J by 3 bases, with 11 bases between the two germline ends. Germline loops: CDR1 DFQATT, CDR2 SNEGSKA (reference sequence). The CDR3 is made up of 13 amino acids. This sample's TCRbeta library carried unique molecular identifier barcodes. TCRdb itself ran the PCR reads through MiXCR, one entry per CDR3 protein. The sample yields 500,000 or so distinct CDR3 sequences, about 30% seen once. The chain links TRBV20-1 to TRBJ1-2, with a tentative D call TRBD1 (5 bases). Sequences were derived from PBMCs from the stem cell graft donor, sampled from the stem cell graft. This receptor was taken from a human donor who donated a stem cell graft to a child with aplastic anemia. CDR3 protein: CSASPDRDYGYTF. The DNA for the CDR3 is TGCAGTGCTAGCCCCGACAGAGACTATGGCTACACCTTC.